This T cell receptor beta chain was recorded in a study of blood T cell repertoires in COVID-19 (dated by TCRdb to 2018 to 2021). Notes on the research overall: Samples covering the acute and convalescent phases of COVID-19 were provided by collaborators in the United States, Italy and Spain. The material from the prospective study consisted of cDNA or gDNA derived from T cells, B-cell-depleted T cells, or PBMCs. The dataset comprised deeply sampled blood TCRbeta repertoires from subjects exposed to, actively infected with, or recovered from COVID-19. The repertoires were released in a freely available public database meant as a resource for research on the immune response to SARS-CoV-2. The samples were drawn from the first 160 participants of the ongoing ImmuneRACE study and from 1,254 subjects provided by 6 global collaborators. Nearly every sample came with metadata listing a de-identified subject ID, COVID-19 status, age in years and sex. Where available, HLA class I and class II types were taken from metadata supplied by the sample provider and were not determined by assay-based typing. Results the study describes overall, beyond this receptor: Clinical and demographic metadata were provided uncurated, with the amount varying by source and participant.

The CDR3 sequence holds 15 residues, the cysteine and phenylalanine included. Only the CDR3 DNA stays, 45 bases, in frame from base 1. The germline V gene (reference sequence) provides CDR1 GTSNPN and CDR2 SVGIG. Trimming takes 2 bases from V and 4 bases from J, and the germline ends sit 15 bases apart. With regard to this clone: What antigen it recognizes has not been identified. Base quality data are lacking; no much larger clone is found one base away.

Each collaborating institution followed its own protocols to collect whole blood in K2EDTA tubes. For TCRbeta analysis, collaborators shipped samples in one of three forms: frozen whole blood, isolated PBMCs, or DNA extracted from either of those sample types. TCRbeta CDR3 regions were amplified from genomic DNA using the immunoSEQ Assay, a bias-controlled multiplex PCR. The study's own analysis went as follows. The number of nucleated cells in each sample was estimated from the amplification of reference gene primers within the assay. To quantify the absolute abundance of each unique TCRbeta CDR3 rearrangement, sequence reads were collapsed and filtered. For each sample, productive Simpson clonality was calculated as the square root of Simpson's diversity index across productive rearrangements. Here the immuneACCESS table is served through TCRdb, limited to in-frame sequences with V and J called. Missing clones are a known gap in these copies; in checked studies unresolved V genes cover under half, and the rest lacks a known reason. The D gene and trimming were derived from the DNA, and the V and J assignments and clone size from that table. The sample table contains around 380,000 clones; only one count was recorded for approximately 80% of them. The ten largest clonotypes hold more than 0.85% of the sample.

Input material: peripheral blood. The clonotype was recovered from a human donor with acute or convalescent COVID-19. The donor label of this sample is uncertain. The rearrangement combines TRBV30 with TRBJ2-1; tentative D gene TRBD2, with 7 bases matching. At the DNA level, the sequence is TGTGCCTGGAGTCGGTGGGGGGGCCATTACAATGAGCAGTTCTTC. Protein translation: CAWSRWGGHYNEQFF.